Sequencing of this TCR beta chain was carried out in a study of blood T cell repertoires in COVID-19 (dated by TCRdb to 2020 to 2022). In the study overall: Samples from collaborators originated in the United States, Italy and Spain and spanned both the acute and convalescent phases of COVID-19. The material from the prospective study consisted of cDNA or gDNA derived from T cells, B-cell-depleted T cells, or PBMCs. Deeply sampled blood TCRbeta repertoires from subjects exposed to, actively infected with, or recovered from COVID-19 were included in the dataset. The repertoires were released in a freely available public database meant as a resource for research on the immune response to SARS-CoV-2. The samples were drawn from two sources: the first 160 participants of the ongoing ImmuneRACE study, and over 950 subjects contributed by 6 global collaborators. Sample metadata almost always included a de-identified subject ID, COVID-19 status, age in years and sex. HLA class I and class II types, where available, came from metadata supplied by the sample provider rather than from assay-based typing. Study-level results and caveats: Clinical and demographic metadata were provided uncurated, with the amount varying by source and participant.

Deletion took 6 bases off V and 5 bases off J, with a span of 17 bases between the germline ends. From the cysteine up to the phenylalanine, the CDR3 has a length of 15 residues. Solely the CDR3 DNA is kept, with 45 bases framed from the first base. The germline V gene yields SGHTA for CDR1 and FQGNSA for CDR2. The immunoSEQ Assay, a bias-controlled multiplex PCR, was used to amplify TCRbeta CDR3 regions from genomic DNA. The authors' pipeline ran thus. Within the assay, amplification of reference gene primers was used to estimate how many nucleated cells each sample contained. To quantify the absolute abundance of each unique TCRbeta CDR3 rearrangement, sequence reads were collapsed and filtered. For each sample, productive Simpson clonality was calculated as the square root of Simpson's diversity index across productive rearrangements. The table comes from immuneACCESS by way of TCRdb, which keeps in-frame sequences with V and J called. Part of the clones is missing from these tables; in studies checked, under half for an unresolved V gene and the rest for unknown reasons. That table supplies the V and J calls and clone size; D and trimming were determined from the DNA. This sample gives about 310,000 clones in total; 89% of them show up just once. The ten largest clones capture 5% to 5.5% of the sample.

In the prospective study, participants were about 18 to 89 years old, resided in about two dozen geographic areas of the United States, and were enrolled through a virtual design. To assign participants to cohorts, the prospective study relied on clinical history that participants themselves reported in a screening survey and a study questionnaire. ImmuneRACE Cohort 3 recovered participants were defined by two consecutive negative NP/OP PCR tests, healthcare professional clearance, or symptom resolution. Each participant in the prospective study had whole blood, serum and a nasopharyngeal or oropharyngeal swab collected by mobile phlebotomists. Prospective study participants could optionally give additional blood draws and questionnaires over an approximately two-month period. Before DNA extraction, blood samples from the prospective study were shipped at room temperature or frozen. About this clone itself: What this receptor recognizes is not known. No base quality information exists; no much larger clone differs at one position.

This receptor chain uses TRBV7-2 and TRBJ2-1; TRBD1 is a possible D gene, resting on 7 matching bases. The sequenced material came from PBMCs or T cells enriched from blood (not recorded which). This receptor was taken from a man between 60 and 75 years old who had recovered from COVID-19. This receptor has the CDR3 CASSSRQGGNNEQFF. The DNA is TGTGCCAGCAGTTCCCGACAGGGAGGCAACAATGAGCAGTTCTTC.